This T cell receptor beta chain was observed in a study of siplizumab effects on memory and regulatory T cells. Study results and limitations: Roughly 80-96% of proliferating CD4+ or CD8+ clones lacked a naive or memory phenotype that could be assigned.

With 5 bases removed from V and 5 bases from J, the gap between germline ends came to 8 bases. Germline CDR1 and CDR2: SEHNR and FQNEAQ (reference sequence). The length of the CDR3 is 12 residues. Measured with immunoSEQ multiplex PCR; TCRdb has only the in-frame clones, and not every one. The sample contains 70,000 to 95,000 clones, roughly 96% of which appear only once. A word on this clone: Its antigen is unidentified.

The clonotype comes from a human donor in good health. The chain recombines TRBV7-9 with TRBJ2-3; D is uncertain. The material sequenced was naive CD4+ T cells sorted from blood. CDR3 sequence reads: CASSPVGDTQYF. Here the CDR3 DNA reads TGTGCCAGCAGCCCCGTGGGAGATACGCAGTATTTT.